The clone carrying this T cell receptor beta chain was picked up a small number of times. The data belong to a study of blood T cell repertoires in COVID-19. About the research overall: Specimens from acute and convalescent COVID-19 originated in the United States, Italy and Spain. Nucleic acid was either cDNA or gDNA, and it came from T cells, B-cell-depleted T cells, or PBMCs.

Trimming took 1 base from V and 7 from J; bases not matched to a gene: 7. There are 15 residues in the CDR3. Germline-derived CDR1 and CDR2 are MGHRA and YSYEKL. Some clones are missing from TCRdb's copy, which holds only in-frame ones; the method was immunoSEQ multiplex PCR. The sample lists around 220,000 clones, more than 85% seen once, with about 10% in the top ten. Seattle's cohort entered during active infection and was followed longitudinally. The chain uses TRBV4-1 and TRBJ1-5, with TRBD1 matching 7 bases. This clonotype was sampled from a woman between 50 and 59 years old with COVID-19, enrolled during active disease. Sequencing was performed on peripheral blood. CDR3 DNA: TGCGCCAGCAGCCAAGTCGACAGGGCAGGGCAGCCCCAGCATTTT. This encodes CASSQVDRAGQPQHF.